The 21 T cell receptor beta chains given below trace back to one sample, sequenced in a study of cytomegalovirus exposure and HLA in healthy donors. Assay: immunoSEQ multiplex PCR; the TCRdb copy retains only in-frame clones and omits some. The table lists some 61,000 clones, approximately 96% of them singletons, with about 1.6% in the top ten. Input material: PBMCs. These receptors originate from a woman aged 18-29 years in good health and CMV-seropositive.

The DNA for the CDR3 is TGTGCCAGCAGCTTGGTTGGTGCGGCCTATGGCTACACCTTC. Translating it yields CASSLVGAAYGYTF. The J gene is TRBJ1-2, the V gene TRBV5-4; D is unresolved. V gave up 0 bases and J gave up 4 bases, with 10 bases separating them. CDR1 is SGHNT, CDR2 YYREEE, per germline (reference sequence). This CDR3 is built from 14 residues.

The CDR3 here is CASSQERGSREKLFF. The CDR3 coding sequence is TGTGCCAGCAGCCAAGAGCGAGGGAGTCGGGAAAAACTGTTTTTT. This chain links TRBV4-2 with TRBJ1-4; D unresolved. The V gene's germline CDR1 is LGHNA and CDR2 YNFKEQ. The CDR3 consists of 15 residues. Trimming removed 0 bases from V and 8 bases from J, with 13 bases in between.

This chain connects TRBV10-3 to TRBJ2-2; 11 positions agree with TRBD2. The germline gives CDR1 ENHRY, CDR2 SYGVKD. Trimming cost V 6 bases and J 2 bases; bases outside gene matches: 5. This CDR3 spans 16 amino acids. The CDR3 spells CAISRGLADNTGELFF. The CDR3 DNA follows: TGTGCCATCAGCCGGGGACTAGCGGATAACACCGGGGAGCTGTTTTTT.

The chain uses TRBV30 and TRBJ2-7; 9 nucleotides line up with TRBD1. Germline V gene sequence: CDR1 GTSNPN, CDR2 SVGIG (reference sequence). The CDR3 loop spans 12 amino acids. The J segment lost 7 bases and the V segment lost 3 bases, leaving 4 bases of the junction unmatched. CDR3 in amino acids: CAWSHRGLEQYF. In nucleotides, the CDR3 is TGTGCCTGGAGCCACAGGGGGCTGGAGCAGTACTTC.

The CDR3 DNA reads TGCAGCGTGATCGGACTAGCGGCATCCTACGAGCAGTACTTC. It is translated as CSVIGLAASYEQYF. V and J are TRBV29-1 and TRBJ2-7, with 10 bases identical to TRBD2. Germline V gene data show CDR1 as SQVTM and CDR2 as ANQGSEA. There are 14 residues in the CDR3. J was trimmed by 1 base and V by 6 bases; bases with no gene match: 6.

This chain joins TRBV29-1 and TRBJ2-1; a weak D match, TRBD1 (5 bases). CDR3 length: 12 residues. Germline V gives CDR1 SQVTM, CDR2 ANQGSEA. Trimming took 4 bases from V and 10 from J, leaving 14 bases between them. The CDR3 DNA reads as TGCAGCGTTGTCACGGGCAACAGGGAGCAGTTCTTC. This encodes CSVVTGNREQFF.

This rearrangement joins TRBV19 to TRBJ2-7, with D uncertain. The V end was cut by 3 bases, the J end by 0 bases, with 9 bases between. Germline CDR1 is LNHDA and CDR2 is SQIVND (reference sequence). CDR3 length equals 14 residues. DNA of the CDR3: TGTGCCAGTAGTATTGGTCCGAGCTCCTACGAGCAGTACTTC. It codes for CASSIGPSSYEQYF. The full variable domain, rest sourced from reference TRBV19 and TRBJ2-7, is DGGITQSPKYLFRKEGQNVTLSCEQNLNHDAMYWYRQDPGQGLRLIYYSQIVNDFQKGDIAEGYSVSREKKESFPLTVTSAQKNPTAFYLCASSIGPSSYEQYFGPGTRLTVT.

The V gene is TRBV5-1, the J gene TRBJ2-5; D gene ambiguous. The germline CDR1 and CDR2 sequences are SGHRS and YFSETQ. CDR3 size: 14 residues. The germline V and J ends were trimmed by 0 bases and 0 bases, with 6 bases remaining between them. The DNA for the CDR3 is TGCGCCAGCAGCTTGGTTTCAAACCAAGAGACCCAGTACTTC. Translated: CASSLVSNQETQYF.

In DNA, the CDR3 is TGCGCCAGCAGCGGGGGCGTAAAACAGGGGGCTAGGGAAAAACTGTTTTTT. Translation gives CASSGGVKQGAREKLFF. V and J are TRBV5-1 and TRBJ1-4; 9 bases map to TRBD1. CDR1 and CDR2 (germline): SGHRS, YFSETQ. V was clipped by 4 bases and J by 8 bases; unmatched bases: 15. The CDR3 covers 17 residues.

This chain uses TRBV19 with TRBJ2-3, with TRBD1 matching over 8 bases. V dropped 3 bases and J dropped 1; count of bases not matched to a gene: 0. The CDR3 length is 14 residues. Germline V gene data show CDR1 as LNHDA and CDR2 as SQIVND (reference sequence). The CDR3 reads CASSMTGGTDTQYF. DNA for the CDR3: TGTGCCAGTAGTATGACAGGGGGCACAGATACGCAGTATTTT.

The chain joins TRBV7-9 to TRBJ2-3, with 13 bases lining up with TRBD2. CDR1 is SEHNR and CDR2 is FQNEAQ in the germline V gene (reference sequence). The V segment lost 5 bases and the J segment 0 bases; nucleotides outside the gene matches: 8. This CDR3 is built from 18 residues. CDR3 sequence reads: CASSPPTSGGSSTDTQYF. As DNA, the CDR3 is TGTGCCAGCAGCCCCCCGACTAGCGGGGGGTCTAGCACAGATACGCAGTATTTT.

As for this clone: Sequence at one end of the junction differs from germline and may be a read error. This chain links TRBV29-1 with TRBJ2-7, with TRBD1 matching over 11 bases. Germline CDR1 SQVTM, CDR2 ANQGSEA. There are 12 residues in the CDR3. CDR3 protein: CSVWGQGVEFTF. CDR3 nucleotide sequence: TGCAGCGTTTGGGGACAGGGGGTCGAATTTACCTTC.

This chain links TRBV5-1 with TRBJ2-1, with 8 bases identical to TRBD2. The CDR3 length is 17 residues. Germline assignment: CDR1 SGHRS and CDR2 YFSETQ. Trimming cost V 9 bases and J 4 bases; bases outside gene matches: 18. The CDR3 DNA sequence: TGCGCCACCTCTCTTACCGGGCTAGCGGGTGATTACAATGAGCAGTTCTTC. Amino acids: CATSLTGLAGDYNEQFF.

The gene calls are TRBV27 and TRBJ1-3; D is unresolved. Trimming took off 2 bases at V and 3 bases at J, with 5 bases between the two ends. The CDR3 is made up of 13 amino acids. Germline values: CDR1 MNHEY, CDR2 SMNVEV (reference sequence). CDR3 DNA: TGTGCCAGCAGTTTACGGGATGGAAACACCATATATTTT. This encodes CASSLRDGNTIYF.

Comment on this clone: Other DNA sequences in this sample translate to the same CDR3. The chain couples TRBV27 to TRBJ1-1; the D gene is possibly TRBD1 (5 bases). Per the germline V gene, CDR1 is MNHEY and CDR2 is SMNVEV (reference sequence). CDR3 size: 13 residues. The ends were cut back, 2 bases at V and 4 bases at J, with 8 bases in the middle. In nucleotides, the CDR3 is TGTGCCAGCAGTTTAAGGGGTTCCACTGAAGCTTTCTTT. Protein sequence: CASSLRGSTEAFF.

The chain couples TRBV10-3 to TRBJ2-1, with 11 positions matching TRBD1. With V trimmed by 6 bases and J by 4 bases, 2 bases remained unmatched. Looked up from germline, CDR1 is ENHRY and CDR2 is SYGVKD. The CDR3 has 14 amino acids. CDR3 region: CAIRGQGVYNEQFF. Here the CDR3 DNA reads TGTGCCATCAGGGGACAGGGGGTGTACAATGAGCAGTTCTTC.

The CDR3 spells CAISTSGVYNEQFF. The CDR3 coding sequence is TGTGCCATCAGTACTAGCGGGGTCTACAATGAGCAGTTCTTC. J is TRBJ2-1 and V is TRBV10-3; 10 nucleotides match TRBD2. The CDR3 sequence is 14 residues long. Germline V gives CDR1 ENHRY, CDR2 SYGVKD. V shed 5 bases and J 3 bases; nucleotides not matched to a gene: 1.

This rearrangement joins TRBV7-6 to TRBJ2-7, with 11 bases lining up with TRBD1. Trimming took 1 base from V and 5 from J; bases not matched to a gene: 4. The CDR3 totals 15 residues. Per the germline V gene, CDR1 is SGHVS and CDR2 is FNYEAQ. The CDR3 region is CASSLDGTGGNEQYF. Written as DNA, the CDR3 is TGTGCCAGCAGCTTAGACGGGACAGGGGGGAACGAGCAGTACTTC.

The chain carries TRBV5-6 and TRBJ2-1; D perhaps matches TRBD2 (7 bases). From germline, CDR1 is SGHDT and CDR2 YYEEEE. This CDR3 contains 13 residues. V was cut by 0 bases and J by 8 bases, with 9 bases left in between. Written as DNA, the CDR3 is TGTGCCAGCAGCTTGGCCGGGGGGCATGAGCAGTTCTTC. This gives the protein CASSLAGGHEQFF.

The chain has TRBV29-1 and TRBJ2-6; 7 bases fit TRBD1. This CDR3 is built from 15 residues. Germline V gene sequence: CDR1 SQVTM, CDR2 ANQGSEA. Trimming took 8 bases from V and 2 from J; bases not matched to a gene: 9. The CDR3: CSTLGTGAGANVLTF. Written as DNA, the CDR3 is TGCAGCACGTTGGGAACAGGGGCTGGGGCCAACGTCCTGACTTTC.

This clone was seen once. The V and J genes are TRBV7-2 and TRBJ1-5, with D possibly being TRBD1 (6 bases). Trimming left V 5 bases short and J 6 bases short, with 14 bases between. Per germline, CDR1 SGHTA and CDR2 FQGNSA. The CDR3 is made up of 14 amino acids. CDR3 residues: CASSPGGGGQPQHF. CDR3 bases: TGTGCCAGCAGCCCTGGGGGGGGCGGTCAGCCCCAGCATTTT.